The 31 T cell receptor beta chains presented below share a single source sample, sequenced in a study of identical twins. TCRdb itself ran the 5' RACE reads through MiXCR, one entry per CDR3 protein. The data contain 700,000 or so distinct CDR3 sequences, roughly 8% of them singletons. The same data also contributed to another study, on yellow fever vaccine responses in identical twins.

Sequencing used PBMCs. The receptors were gathered from a woman under 30 in good health.

This clonotype was counted ten times or more. CDR3 bases: TGCAGTGCCACTAGCGGGAGGGCCGGCACAGATACGCAGTATTTT. This sequence encodes CSATSGRAGTDTQYF. The chain employs TRBV20-1 and TRBJ2-3, with 13 nucleotides matching TRBD2. CDR3 length: 15 residues. Per the germline V gene, CDR1 is DFQATT and CDR2 is SNEGSKA (reference sequence). Losses at the gene ends were 6 bases for V and 1 base for J; bases not matched to a gene: 4.

The chain carries TRBV3-1 and TRBJ2-5, with 7 bases lining up with TRBD2. With 0 bases clipped from V and 5 bases from J, the junction kept 9 bases outside the gene matches. Looked up from germline, CDR1 is LGHDT and CDR2 is YNNKEL (reference sequence). This CDR3 spans 16 amino acids. CDR3 sequence reads: CASSQDWREYLETQYF. For the CDR3, the DNA is TGTGCCAGCAGCCAAGATTGGCGGGAGTATTTGGAGACCCAGTACTTC.

This chain connects TRBV28 to TRBJ2-3; D remains ambiguous. This CDR3 contains 14 residues. The V gene's germline CDR1 is MDHEN and CDR2 SYDVKM. V was shortened by 2 bases and J by 3 bases, with 9 bases between the two germline ends. Here the CDR3 DNA reads TGTGCCAGCAGTTTAATAAGCGTAACAGATACGCAGTATTTT. This encodes CASSLISVTDTQYF.

This clonotype has a handful of counts. The chain uses TRBV5-1 and TRBJ2-1; 8 bases agree with TRBD2. The V and J ends lost 4 bases and 3 bases, in that order; junction bases with no gene match: 12. CDR1 and CDR2 from the germline V gene are SGHRS and YFSETQ. CDR3 size: 17 residues. The CDR3 is CASSVWLAGWDYNEQFF. The CDR3 DNA reads as TGCGCCAGCAGCGTATGGTTAGCGGGATGGGACTACAATGAGCAGTTCTTC.

The V and J genes are TRBV7-2 and TRBJ2-3, with 10 bases fitting TRBD2. The CDR3 is made up of 16 amino acids. The junction had 9 bases not matched to a gene; V was cut back by 5 bases and J by 4 bases. Germline V gives CDR1 SGHTA, CDR2 FQGNSA. The CDR3 DNA reads as TGTGCCAGCAGCGGACGGACTAGCGGAGATCCAGATACGCAGTATTTT. It specifies CASSGRTSGDPDTQYF.

The V call is TRBV4-3, the J call TRBJ2-5; D is ambiguous. The CDR3 spans 17 residues. Trimming took off 3 bases at V and 2 bases at J, with 19 bases between the two ends. The germline CDR1 and CDR2 sequences are LGHNA and YSLEER. CDR3 bases: TGCGCCAGCAGCCACCGTACCGTTTTAGGGATTCAAGAGACCCAGTACTTC. Amino acid sequence: CASSHRTVLGIQETQYF.

There are many counts of this clonotype. The chain carries TRBV5-6 and TRBJ1-1; no clear D. The CDR3 spans 15 residues. Germline V gene data show CDR1 as SGHDT and CDR2 as YYEEEE. V was cut by 2 bases and J by 3 bases, with 14 bases left in between. The CDR3 spells CASSFYPSADTEAFF. The CDR3 region has the DNA TGTGCCAGCAGCTTCTACCCATCAGCGGACACTGAAGCTTTCTTT. The full variable domain, with the rest looked up from reference TRBV5-6 and TRBJ1-1, is DAGVTQSPTHLIKTRGQQVTLRCSPKSGHDTVSWYQQALGQGPQFIFQYYEEEERQRGNFPDRFSGHQFPNYSSELNVNALLLGDSALYLCASSFYPSADTEAFFGQGTRLTVV.

Comment on this clonotype: A single base separates this from a much larger clone, so it may be a read error. This chain links TRBV25-1 with TRBJ2-7; a weak D match, TRBD1 (6 bases). CDR1 is MGHDK, CDR2 SYGVNS, per germline. CDR3 length equals 12 residues. Trimming removed 3 bases from V and 8 bases from J, with 11 bases in between. CDR3 bases: TGTGCCAGCAGTGAGAACAGGGTCCAGCAGTACTTC. It codes for CASSENRVQQYF.

This clonotype was seen at least ten times. The chain joins TRBV10-3 to TRBJ1-1; D uncertain. Trimming took 11 bases from V and 1 from J, leaving 17 bases between them. CDR3 length: 14 residues. In germline, CDR1 is ENHRY, CDR2 SYGVKD. The CDR3 DNA sequence: TGTGCCGTAACCCCTGGGGTGGGGAACACTGAAGCTTTCTTT. Translated: CAVTPGVGNTEAFF.

This clonotype was counted many times. The V gene is TRBV9, the J gene TRBJ1-5; no reliable D call. The germline V and J ends were trimmed by 0 bases and 0 bases, with 19 bases remaining between them. Germline CDR1 and CDR2: SGDLS and YYNGEE. CDR3 length: 19 residues. Here the CDR3 reads CASSVATGKGPYSNQPQHF. CDR3 DNA sequence: TGTGCCAGCAGCGTAGCTACGGGAAAAGGTCCGTATAGCAATCAGCCCCAGCATTTT.

This clonotype was found many times. The chain recombines TRBV5-6 with TRBJ2-1, with 7 bases fitting TRBD1. V was clipped by 1 base and J by 8 bases; unmatched bases: 3. The CDR3 sequence is 13 residues long. Germline V CDR1 and CDR2: SGHDT, YYEEEE. The CDR3 protein is CASSLLGQHEQFF. The CDR3 region has the DNA TGTGCCAGCAGCTTGCTGGGACAGCATGAGCAGTTCTTC. The entire variable domain, with the rest obtained from reference TRBV5-6 and TRBJ2-1, is as follows: DAGVTQSPTHLIKTRGQQVTLRCSPKSGHDTVSWYQQALGQGPQFIFQYYEEEERQRGNFPDRFSGHQFPNYSSELNVNALLLGDSALYLCASSLLGQHEQFFGPGTRLTVL.

This clonotype came up a few times. The chain is built from TRBV7-2 and TRBJ1-2; 7 bases line up with TRBD1. Looked up from germline, CDR1 is SGHTA and CDR2 is FQGNSA. The CDR3 runs 14 residues. The V segment lost 1 base and the J segment 8 bases; nucleotides outside the gene matches: 7. CDR3 amino acids: CASSLGSGGGGYTF. In nucleotides, the CDR3 is TGTGCCAGCAGCTTAGGATCAGGGGGTGGAGGCTACACCTTC.

This clonotype was observed a few times. The chain recombines TRBV12-3 or TRBV12-4 with TRBJ2-5, with 9 bases lining up with TRBD1. J gave up 5 bases and V 6 bases, and 7 bases lay outside the gene matches. The CDR3 spans 14 residues. The CDR3 coding sequence is TGTGCCAGCAGGGGACAGGGAAGAAACGAGACCCAGTACTTC. Encoded protein: CASRGQGRNETQYF.

The V and J genes are TRBV6-5 and TRBJ2-5; D not certain. Trimming removed 3 bases at V and 5 bases at J, with 10 bases between. Germline lookup yields CDR1 MNHEY and CDR2 SVGAGI. The CDR3 totals 13 residues. The CDR3 is CASSYRISETQYF. CDR3 nucleotides: TGTGCCAGCAGTTATCGGATCTCGGAGACCCAGTACTTC.

This clonotype was observed at least ten times. V is TRBV5-1 and J is TRBJ1-5, with D perhaps TRBD1 (6 bases). Germline V gives CDR1 SGHRS, CDR2 YFSETQ. V lost 4 bases to trimming and J lost 5 bases, with 16 bases between them. The CDR3 covers 15 residues. CDR3 residues: CASSPGGGRYQPQHF. In nucleotides, the CDR3 is TGCGCCAGCAGCCCTGGAGGGGGGCGTTATCAGCCCCAGCATTTT.

The rearrangement uses TRBV4-1 and TRBJ1-2, with TRBD1 identical over 8 bases. The trim removed 0 bases at V and 4 bases at J, leaving 4 bases unmatched. In germline, CDR1 is MGHRA, CDR2 YSYEKL. This CDR3 has 15 residues. The CDR3 sequence is CASSQDLDRVYGYTF. The CDR3 DNA is TGCGCCAGCAGCCAAGATCTGGACAGGGTCTATGGCTACACCTTC.

In this sample, this clonotype turned up a few times. The chain joins TRBV20-1 to TRBJ2-1; 8 bases are shared with TRBD2. V shed 3 bases and J 4 bases; nucleotides not matched to a gene: 8. This CDR3 contains 15 residues. CDR1 is DFQATT, CDR2 SNEGSKA, per germline (reference sequence). CDR3 nucleotide sequence: TGCAGTGCTAGGGAGATAGCGGGGACGTACAATGAGCAGTTCTTC. It yields the protein CSAREIAGTYNEQFF.

The chain links TRBV28 to TRBJ2-7, with no clear D. Trimming took 7 bases from V and 3 from J, leaving 13 bases between them. CDR1 MDHEN and CDR2 SYDVKM come from the germline V gene. The CDR3 has 13 amino acids. The CDR3 spells CASTSLASYEQYF. In DNA, the CDR3 is TGTGCCAGCACCTCACTGGCGAGCTACGAGCAGTACTTC.

This clonotype was found many times. This chain links TRBV4-3 with TRBJ2-1; D gene ambiguous. The CDR3 sequence is 15 residues long. CDR1 is LGHNA, CDR2 YSLEER, per germline. V gave up 0 bases and J gave up 5 bases, with 11 bases separating them. The CDR3 DNA reads TGCGCCAGCAGCCAAGATGGGGAATCCCACAATGAGCAGTTCTTC. Its protein is CASSQDGESHNEQFF.

Only a few counts were recorded for this clonotype. V usage is TRBV20-1 and J usage is TRBJ2-7; 7 bases match TRBD1. Trimming took 6 bases from V and 7 from J; bases not matched to a gene: 6. Germline CDR1 reads DFQATT; CDR2 reads SNEGSKA (reference sequence). There are 11 residues in the CDR3. CDR3 protein: CSAQGVWEQYF. The CDR3 nucleotides are TGCAGTGCCCAGGGGGTTTGGGAGCAGTACTTC.

The chain employs TRBV24-1 and TRBJ1-1; no clear D gene. The CDR3 spans 15 residues. The germline V and J ends were trimmed by 5 bases and 2 bases, with 14 bases remaining between them. Germline V gives CDR1 KGHDR, CDR2 SFDVKD. In DNA, the CDR3 is TGTGCCACCAGTGGTCCCGCAGGCGTAAACACTGAAGCTTTCTTT. It specifies CATSGPAGVNTEAFF.

This clonotype was observed a few times. The chain employs TRBV4-1 and TRBJ2-7; D gene ambiguous. The germline V gene encodes CDR1 MGHRA and CDR2 YSYEKL. The CDR3 runs to 14 residues. V was clipped by 5 bases and J by 3 bases, with 14 bases between them. The CDR3 DNA is TGCGCCAGCAGCTCGAACTCTGGGGTCTACGAGCAGTACTTC. Translating it yields CASSSNSGVYEQYF.

This clonotype was counted only a few times. The V call is TRBV6-1, the J call TRBJ2-3, with TRBD1 identical over 8 bases. The CDR3 consists of 13 residues. The germline V gene encodes CDR1 MNHNS and CDR2 SASEGT. V was clipped by 6 bases and J by 6 bases; unmatched bases: 5. The CDR3 region is CASRDRARDTQYF. CDR3 nucleotides: TGTGCCAGCAGGGACAGGGCGAGGGATACGCAGTATTTT.

This clonotype has a count of ten or more. This chain links TRBV7-9 with TRBJ2-5; tentatively, D is TRBD2 (5 bases). CDR1 and CDR2 (germline): SEHNR, FQNEAQ (reference sequence). This CDR3 has 14 amino acids. V was cut by 5 bases and J by 1 base, with 11 bases left in between. The CDR3 loop reads CASSPRTLQETQYF. The CDR3 DNA sequence: TGTGCCAGCAGCCCCAGGACTCTCCAAGAGACCCAGTACTTC.

In DNA form, the CDR3 reads TGCAGTGCTAGGGCCGTACCGGGACAGGGAATGGCTGGGGCCAACGTCCTGACTTTC. It specifies CSARAVPGQGMAGANVLTF. This rearrangement joins TRBV20-1 to TRBJ2-6, with 9 bases that match TRBD1. Losses at the gene ends were 3 bases for V and 2 bases for J; bases not matched to a gene: 14. CDR1 is DFQATT and CDR2 is SNEGSKA in the germline V gene (reference sequence). The CDR3 length is 19 residues.

This clonotype turned up a few times. The chain has TRBV11-2 and TRBJ2-3; 7 bases match TRBD2. V shed 9 bases, J shed 2 bases, and the junction held 11 bases outside the gene matches. The germline CDR1 and CDR2 sequences are SGHAT and FQNNGV. The CDR3 is 15 amino acids. CDR3 DNA: TGTGCCAGTCTGCAAGCGCGGGGGTACACAGATACGCAGTATTTT. Its protein product is CASLQARGYTDTQYF.

The chain couples TRBV6-1 to TRBJ2-5; possible D gene TRBD2, 5 bases. The CDR3 covers 14 residues. V was shortened by 6 bases and J by 10 bases, with 21 bases between the two germline ends. Germline V gene sequence: CDR1 MNHNS, CDR2 SASEGT. The CDR3 reads CASSPLSGFVDQYF. As DNA, the CDR3 is TGTGCCAGCAGCCCTCTATCGGGATTTGTGGACCAGTACTTC.

The rearrangement uses TRBV6-2 or TRBV6-3 and TRBJ2-2, with D tentatively TRBD2 (6 bases). Germline V lookup: CDR1 MNHEY, CDR2 SVGEGT. The CDR3 loop spans 17 amino acids. V shed 4 bases and J shed 3 bases, with 18 bases lying between them. CDR3 region: CASSSFSGGVDTGELFF. CDR3 in DNA: TGTGCCAGCAGTTCCTTTAGCGGAGGAGTTGACACCGGGGAGCTGTTTTTT.

This clonotype was found a few times. V and J are TRBV20-1 and TRBJ2-1, with TRBD1 identical over 8 bases. The germline V gene has CDR1 DFQATT and CDR2 SNEGSKA (reference sequence). Losses at the gene ends were 6 bases for V and 0 bases for J; bases not matched to a gene: 4. The CDR3 runs to 14 residues. CDR3 bases: TGCAGTGCGCCGGACAGGGACTCCTACAATGAGCAGTTCTTC. This gives the protein CSAPDRDSYNEQFF.

The J gene is TRBJ2-7, the V gene TRBV20-1; a possible D gene is TRBD2 (5 bases). V was trimmed by 0 bases and J by 3 bases, leaving 12 bases between them. The CDR3 runs 14 residues. CDR1 and CDR2 from the germline V gene are DFQATT and SNEGSKA (reference sequence). This CDR3 reads CSARDHEAGYEQYF. CDR3 sequence (DNA): TGCAGTGCTAGAGATCACGAGGCGGGCTACGAGCAGTACTTC.

This clonotype has more than one count but fewer than ten. V and J are TRBV4-2 and TRBJ1-6; tentative D call: TRBD1 (5 bases). This CDR3 spans 14 amino acids. Germline assignment: CDR1 LGHNA and CDR2 YNFKEQ. V gave up 0 bases and J gave up 8 bases, with 8 bases separating them. CDR3 sequence: CASSQDGRDSPLHF. In DNA form, the CDR3 reads TGTGCCAGCAGCCAAGATGGCAGGGATTCACCCCTCCACTTT.